The next 9 T cell receptor beta chains were all read from a single sample in a study of blood T cell repertoires in COVID-19. Profiling relied on immunoSEQ multiplex PCR, and the TCRdb table lists in-frame clones only, not all of them. Seen here are more than 95,000 clones, approximately 91% observed once, and the top ten hold approximately 1.1%. Sequences were obtained from peripheral blood. These receptors were obtained from an elderly woman with acute or convalescent COVID-19.

The chain is built from TRBV6-8 and TRBJ2-7; D might be TRBD2 (6 bases). Germline V gene sequence: CDR1 MNHGY, CDR2 SAAAGT. Between the trimmed V and J ends, which lost 7 bases and 0 bases, there was a span of 16 bases. The CDR3 is 15 residues long. This CDR3 reads CASTLAWGVSYEQYF. CDR3 bases: TGTGCCAGCACCCTCGCCTGGGGGGTCTCCTACGAGCAGTACTTC.

The V and J genes are TRBV10-3 and TRBJ2-1; 11 bases are a match to TRBD1. The CDR3 is 14 amino acids. Per the germline V gene, CDR1 is ENHRY and CDR2 is SYGVKD. Losses at the gene ends were 2 bases for V and 16 bases for J; bases not matched to a gene: 10. The CDR3 region is CAISEGQGARVVFF. The CDR3 DNA sequence: TGTGCCATCAGTGAGGGACAGGGGGCTCGAGTGGTTTTCTTC.

This chain connects TRBV7-9 to TRBJ2-2; 8 positions match TRBD2. J was trimmed by 1 base and V by 4 bases; bases with no gene match: 8. This CDR3 comprises 17 residues. Looked up from germline, CDR1 is SEHNR and CDR2 is FQNEAQ (reference sequence). CDR3 DNA: TGTGCCAGCAGCTCCCCATTACGGGAGGGGAACACCGGGGAGCTGTTTTTT. Protein product: CASSSPLREGNTGELFF.

This chain links TRBV27 with TRBJ1-2; D remains unclear. Germline loops: CDR1 MNHEY, CDR2 SMNVEV (reference sequence). This CDR3 has 16 residues. The V end lost 0 bases, the J end lost 4 bases, and 15 bases lay between the germline ends. CDR3 loop: CASSLSHQVGGYGYTF. In nucleotides, the CDR3 is TGTGCCAGCAGTTTATCCCATCAAGTGGGAGGCTATGGCTACACCTTC.

The gene calls are TRBV19 and TRBJ2-2, with TRBD1 identical over 10 bases. The CDR3 loop spans 14 amino acids. CDR1 and CDR2 from the germline V gene are LNHDA and SQIVND (reference sequence). The ends lost 8 bases at V and 4 bases at J; junction bases unmatched: 4. The CDR3 spells CASDRGQGTGELFF. In nucleotides, the CDR3 is TGTGCCAGTGACAGGGGGCAAGGCACCGGGGAGCTGTTTTTT.

For the CDR3, the DNA is TGTGCCAGCAGCTTCTGGGGGGTTGATTCACCCCTCCACTTT. Protein sequence: CASSFWGVDSPLHF. The V and J genes are TRBV7-9 and TRBJ1-6; D might be TRBD1 (5 bases). This CDR3 has 14 amino acids. Germline values: CDR1 SEHNR, CDR2 FQNEAQ (reference sequence). V dropped 3 bases and J dropped 8 bases, with 11 bases sitting between them. Full variable domain (missing parts from reference TRBV7-9 and TRBJ1-6): DTGVSQNPRHKITKRGQNVTFRCDPISEHNRLYWYRQTLGQGPEFLTYFQNEAQLEKSRLLSDRFSAERPKGSFSTLEIQRTEQGDSAMYLCASSFWGVDSPLHFGNGTRLTVT.

The V and J genes are TRBV5-1 and TRBJ2-1, with TRBD2 matching over 13 bases. Unmatched junction bases numbered 3, after V lost 9 bases and J lost 6 bases. This CDR3 has 13 residues. The germline V gene has CDR1 SGHRS and CDR2 YFSETQ. The CDR3 loop reads CATRLAGGNEQFF. The CDR3 nucleotides read TGCGCCACGCGACTAGCGGGAGGCAATGAGCAGTTCTTC.

As concerns this clone: The sample holds other DNA sequences that translate to the same CDR3. The gene calls are TRBV5-1 and TRBJ2-3; 7 bases are a match to TRBD1. The CDR3 covers 16 residues. The V segment lost 0 bases and the J segment 0 bases; nucleotides outside the gene matches: 4. Germline lookup yields CDR1 SGHRS and CDR2 YFSETQ. Here the CDR3 DNA reads TGCGCCAGCAGCTTGGAAGGGGGCACTAGCACAGATACGCAGTATTTT. Translating it yields CASSLEGGTSTDTQYF.

The chain couples TRBV6-2 or TRBV6-3 to TRBJ2-1, with TRBD2 matching 10 bases. The length of the CDR3 is 15 residues. V dropped 5 bases and J dropped 3; count of bases not matched to a gene: 4. CDR1 MNHEY and CDR2 SVGEGT come from the germline V gene. The CDR3 DNA reads TGTGCCAGCAGTCCCACTAGCGGGATCTACAATGAGCAGTTCTTC. Translation gives CASSPTSGIYNEQFF.